Below are 18 T cell receptor beta chains sequenced from a single sample in a study of blood T cell repertoires in COVID-19. Generated by immunoSEQ multiplex PCR, the TCRdb table keeps only in-frame clones and is missing some. The sample lists 150,000 to 200,000 clones; 89% were seen once. Sample: peripheral blood. The receptor set was obtained from a man aged 18-30 years who had recovered from COVID-19.

The chain employs TRBV5-4 and TRBJ2-7, with 10 nucleotides matching TRBD1. The CDR3 loop spans 14 amino acids. Germline trimming cut 4 bases from V and 3 bases from J; bases unmatched to any gene: 4. From germline, CDR1 is SGHNT and CDR2 YYREEE (reference sequence). For the CDR3, the DNA is TGTGCCAGCAGCCCGGGACAGGGGTACTACGAGCAGTACTTC. Translated, it gives CASSPGQGYYEQYF.

This rearrangement joins TRBV11-2 to TRBJ2-7; TRBD1 agrees at 9 bases. The ends lost 2 bases at V and 7 bases at J; junction bases unmatched: 9. The CDR3 has 15 amino acids. From germline, CDR1 is SGHAT and CDR2 FQNNGV. The CDR3 region has the DNA TGTGCCAGCAGCTTATTTGGACAGGGGAAGTCGGAGCAGTACTTC. This gives the protein CASSLFGQGKSEQYF.

The chain couples TRBV10-1 to TRBJ2-5; D perhaps matches TRBD1 (6 bases). Germline V gives CDR1 WNHNN, CDR2 SYGVQD (reference sequence). Trimming removed 3 bases from V and 1 base from J, with 9 bases in between. The CDR3 totals 14 residues. The CDR3 coding sequence is TGCGCCAGCAGTGATTCAGGGGCCCAAGAGACCCAGTACTTC. It is translated as CASSDSGAQETQYF.

This chain connects TRBV10-3 to TRBJ2-3; 8 nucleotides line up with TRBD1. There are 14 residues in the CDR3. Per the germline V gene, CDR1 is ENHRY and CDR2 is SYGVKD. V was pared by 6 bases and J by 0 bases, with 2 bases of the junction left unmatched. CDR3 amino acids: CAIRRTGSTDTQYF. Here the CDR3 DNA reads TGTGCCATCAGAAGGACAGGGAGCACAGATACGCAGTATTTT.

This clone has only one observation. CDR3 sequence reads: CASSGGGEQFF. The CDR3 DNA is TGTGCCAGCTCCGGTGGAGGTGAGCAGTTCTTC. The chain couples TRBV6-5 to TRBJ2-1; tentative D call: TRBD2 (5 bases). Trimming took 8 bases from V and 9 from J, leaving 11 bases between them. The germline gives CDR1 MNHEY, CDR2 SVGAGI. The CDR3 loop spans 11 amino acids.

The genes are TRBV2 and TRBJ2-2; 10 nucleotides line up with TRBD1. The germline CDR1 and CDR2 sequences are SNHLY and FYNNEI. The V and J ends lost 8 bases and 4 bases, in that order; junction bases with no gene match: 4. CDR3 length equals 14 residues. CDR3 residues: CASDRGLPTGELFF. DNA of the CDR3: TGTGCCAGCGACAGGGGGCTCCCCACCGGGGAGCTGTTTTTT.

This chain links TRBV7-2 with TRBJ2-1, with a possible D match to TRBD1 (5 bases). CDR1 and CDR2 from the germline V gene are SGHTA and FQGNSA. The CDR3 has 17 amino acids. The germline V and J ends were trimmed by 4 bases and 3 bases, with 19 bases remaining between them. This chain's CDR3 is CASSYNRPGFLYNEQFF. Here the CDR3 DNA reads TGTGCCAGCAGCTACAACAGGCCCGGTTTCCTCTACAATGAGCAGTTCTTC.

The chain uses TRBV7-8 and TRBJ2-6; 7 positions match TRBD1. The V gene's germline CDR1 is SGHVS and CDR2 FQNEAQ. This CDR3 spans 18 amino acids. V shed 2 bases, J shed 3 bases, and the junction held 10 bases outside the gene matches. The CDR3 DNA sequence: TGTGCCAGCAGCTTACGCCAGGGGGTTCTAAATGGGGCCAACGTCCTGACTTTC. Translation gives CASSLRQGVLNGANVLTF.

The chain combines TRBV5-1 with TRBJ2-7; 9 bases align to TRBD2. CDR1 and CDR2 from the germline V gene are SGHRS and YFSETQ. The CDR3 contains 15 residues. The V gene end was trimmed by 0 bases and the J gene end by 6 bases; junction bases not matched to a gene: 7. This CDR3 reads CASSLEFSGSGEQYF. The CDR3 coding sequence is TGCGCCAGCAGCTTGGAGTTTAGCGGGAGTGGCGAGCAGTACTTC.

J is TRBJ2-1 and V is TRBV13; 10 nucleotides agree with TRBD1. The CDR3 covers 15 residues. Germline V gene lookup returns CDR1 PRHDT and CDR2 FYEKMQ (reference sequence). V dropped 6 bases and J dropped 7; count of bases not matched to a gene: 9. CDR3 protein: CASRSVGTGENEQFF. Here the CDR3 DNA reads TGTGCCAGCAGGTCCGTAGGGACAGGGGAAAATGAGCAGTTCTTC.

The J gene is TRBJ2-7, the V gene TRBV2; TRBD1 agrees at 9 bases. The trim removed 8 bases at V and 6 bases at J, leaving 5 bases unmatched. The length of the CDR3 is 12 residues. CDR1 is SNHLY, CDR2 FYNNEI, per germline. The CDR3 loop is CASLDRGVEQYF. The CDR3 nucleotides read TGTGCCAGCTTGGACAGGGGAGTCGAGCAGTACTTC.

The chain uses TRBV12-3 or TRBV12-4 and TRBJ2-7; 10 positions match TRBD2. There are 12 residues in the CDR3. V lost 5 bases and J lost 9; bases outside the gene matches: 4. In nucleotides, the CDR3 is TGTGCCAGCAGTCCACTAGCGGGATTGCAGTACTTC. As protein: CASSPLAGLQYF.

This rearrangement joins TRBV6-5 to TRBJ2-7; 7 nucleotides agree with TRBD1. The V segment lost 0 bases and the J segment 3 bases; nucleotides outside the gene matches: 2. Germline V CDR1 and CDR2: MNHEY, SVGAGI. The length of the CDR3 is 14 residues. The CDR3 here is CASSYSRQGYEQYF. The DNA of the CDR3 is TGTGCCAGCAGTTACTCGCGACAGGGCTACGAGCAGTACTTC.

This chain joins TRBV4-3 and TRBJ2-5, with no clear D. V shed 0 bases and J shed 8 bases, with 19 bases lying between them. The CDR3 loop spans 16 amino acids. CDR1 and CDR2 from the germline V gene are LGHNA and YSLEER. CDR3 in amino acids: CASSQDIGVGPGTQYF. CDR3 DNA: TGCGCCAGCAGCCAAGATATCGGTGTAGGTCCGGGTACCCAGTACTTC.

The chain carries TRBV7-8 and TRBJ1-1; D perhaps matches TRBD1 (5 bases). The V end lost 6 bases, the J end lost 4 bases, and 21 bases lay between the germline ends. The CDR3 covers 16 residues. CDR1 and CDR2 (germline): SGHVS, FQNEAQ. The CDR3 here is CASRPQGLRMVTEAFF. The CDR3 DNA sequence: TGTGCCAGCAGACCGCAGGGTTTAAGGATGGTCACTGAAGCTTTCTTT.

CDR3 protein: CASRSSGTGSGYTF. The DNA for the CDR3 is TGTGCCAGCAGATCATCCGGGACAGGGTCAGGCTACACCTTC. The chain is built from TRBV27 and TRBJ1-2, with TRBD1 matching over 9 bases. CDR3 length equals 14 residues. Trimming cost V 6 bases and J 8 bases; bases outside gene matches: 10. Germline CDR1 is MNHEY and CDR2 is SMNVEV (reference sequence).

The J gene is TRBJ2-3, the V gene TRBV6-2 or TRBV6-3; D perhaps matches TRBD2 (6 bases). Trimming shortened V by 6 bases and J by 7 bases, and 17 bases separated the two germline ends. From germline, CDR1 is MNHEY and CDR2 SVGEGT. The CDR3 has 14 amino acids. As DNA, the CDR3 is TGTGCCAGCAGCAACCCCGGGAGAAAGCATACGCAGTATTTT. This gives the protein CASSNPGRKHTQYF.

V usage is TRBV7-2 and J usage is TRBJ2-7, with 9 bases identical to TRBD1. This CDR3 contains 14 residues. CDR1 and CDR2 from the germline V gene are SGHTA and FQGNSA. Trimming at V came to 5 bases and at J to 4 bases, leaving 6 bases not matched to a gene. CDR3 DNA: TGTGCCAGCAGCCGGCGACAGGGGGGTTACGAGCAGTACTTC. It yields the protein CASSRRQGGYEQYF.